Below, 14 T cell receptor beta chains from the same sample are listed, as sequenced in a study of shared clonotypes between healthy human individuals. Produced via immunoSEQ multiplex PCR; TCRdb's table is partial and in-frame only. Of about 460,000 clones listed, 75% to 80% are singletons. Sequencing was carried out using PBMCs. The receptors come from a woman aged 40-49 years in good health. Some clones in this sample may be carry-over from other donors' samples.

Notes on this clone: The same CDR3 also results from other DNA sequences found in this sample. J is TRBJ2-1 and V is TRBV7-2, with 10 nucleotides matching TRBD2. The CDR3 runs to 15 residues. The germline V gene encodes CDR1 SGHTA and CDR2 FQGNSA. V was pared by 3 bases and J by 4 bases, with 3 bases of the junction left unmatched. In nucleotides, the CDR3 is TGTGCCAGCAGCTTGTCTAGCGGGAGTTACAATGAGCAGTTCTTC. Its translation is CASSLSSGSYNEQFF.

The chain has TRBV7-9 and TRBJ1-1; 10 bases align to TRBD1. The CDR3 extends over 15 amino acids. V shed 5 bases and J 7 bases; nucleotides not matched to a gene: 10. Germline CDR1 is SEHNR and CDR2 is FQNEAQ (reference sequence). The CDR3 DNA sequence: TGTGCCAGCAGCCTTCCCCCGGGACAGGGGAATGAAGCTTTCTTT. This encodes CASSLPPGQGNEAFF.

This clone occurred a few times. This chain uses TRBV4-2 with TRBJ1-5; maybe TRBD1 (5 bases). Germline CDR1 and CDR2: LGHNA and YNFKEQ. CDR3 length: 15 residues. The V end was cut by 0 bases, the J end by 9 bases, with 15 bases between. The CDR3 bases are TGTGCCAGCAGCCAAGATCGGGGGGGGAAAAGGCCCCAGCATTTT. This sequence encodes CASSQDRGGKRPQHF.

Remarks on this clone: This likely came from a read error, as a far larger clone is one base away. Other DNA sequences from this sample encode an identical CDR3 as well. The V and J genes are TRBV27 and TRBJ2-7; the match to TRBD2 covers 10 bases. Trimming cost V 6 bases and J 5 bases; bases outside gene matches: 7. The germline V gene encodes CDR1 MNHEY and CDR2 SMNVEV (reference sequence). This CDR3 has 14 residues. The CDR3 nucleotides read TGTGCCAGCAGCGAAGCGGGAGGGCCTCACGAGCAGTACTTC. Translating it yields CASSEAGGPHEQYF.

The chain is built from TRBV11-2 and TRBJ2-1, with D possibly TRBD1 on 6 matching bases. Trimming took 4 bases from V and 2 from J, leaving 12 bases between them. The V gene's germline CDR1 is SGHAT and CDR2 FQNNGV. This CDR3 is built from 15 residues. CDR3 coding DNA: TGTGCCAGCAGCTCACTACAGGGCACCTACAATGAGCAGTTCTTC. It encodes CASSSLQGTYNEQFF. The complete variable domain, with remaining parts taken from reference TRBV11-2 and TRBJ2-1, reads EAGVAQSPRYKIIEKRQSVAFWCNPISGHATLYWYQQILGQGPKLLIQFQNNGVVDDSQLPKDRFSAERLKGVDSTLKIQPAKLEDSAVYLCASSSLQGTYNEQFFGPGTRLTVL.

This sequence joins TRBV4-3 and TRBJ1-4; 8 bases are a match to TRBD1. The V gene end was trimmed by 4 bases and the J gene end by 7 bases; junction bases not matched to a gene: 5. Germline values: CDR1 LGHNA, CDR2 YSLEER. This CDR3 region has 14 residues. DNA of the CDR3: TGCGCCAGCAGCCGACAGGGGCGGGTTGAAAAACTGTTTTTT. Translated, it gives CASSRQGRVEKLFF.

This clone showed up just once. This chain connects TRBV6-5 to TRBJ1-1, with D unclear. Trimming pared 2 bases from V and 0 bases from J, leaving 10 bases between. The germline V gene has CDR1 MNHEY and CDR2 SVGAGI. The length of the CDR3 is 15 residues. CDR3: CASSYEAGMNTEAFF. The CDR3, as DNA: TGTGCCAGCAGTTACGAGGCCGGAATGAACACTGAAGCTTTCTTT.

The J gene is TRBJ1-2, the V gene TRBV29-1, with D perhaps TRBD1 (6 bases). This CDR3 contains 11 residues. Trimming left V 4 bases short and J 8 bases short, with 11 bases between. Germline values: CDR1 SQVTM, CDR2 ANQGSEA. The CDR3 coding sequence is TGCAGCGTTGTAATGGGGGCCGGCTACACCTTC. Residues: CSVVMGAGYTF.

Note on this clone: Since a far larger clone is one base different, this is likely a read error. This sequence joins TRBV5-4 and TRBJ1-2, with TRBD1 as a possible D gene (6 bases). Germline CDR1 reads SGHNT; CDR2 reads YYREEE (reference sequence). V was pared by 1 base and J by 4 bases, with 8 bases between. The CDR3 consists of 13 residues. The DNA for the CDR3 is TGTGCCAGCAGCTTGTTACAGGGCTATGGCTACACCTTC. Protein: CASSLLQGYGYTF.

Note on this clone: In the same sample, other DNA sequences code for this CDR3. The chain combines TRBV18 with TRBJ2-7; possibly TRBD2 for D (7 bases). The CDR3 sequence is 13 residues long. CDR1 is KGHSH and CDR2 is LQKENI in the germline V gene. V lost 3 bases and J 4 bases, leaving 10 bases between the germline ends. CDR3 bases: TGTGCCAGCTCACCGGGGGGGCCATACGAGCAGTACTTC. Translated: CASSPGGPYEQYF.

The CDR3 spells CASSLGTGGSNQPQHF. DNA for the CDR3: TGCGCCAGCAGCTTGGGGACAGGGGGTTCCAATCAGCCCCAGCATTTT. The chain links TRBV5-1 to TRBJ1-5, with 10 bases aligning to TRBD1. J lost 3 bases, V lost 0 bases, and 3 bases had no gene match. The CDR3 is made up of 16 amino acids. Germline V gene data show CDR1 as SGHRS and CDR2 as YFSETQ.

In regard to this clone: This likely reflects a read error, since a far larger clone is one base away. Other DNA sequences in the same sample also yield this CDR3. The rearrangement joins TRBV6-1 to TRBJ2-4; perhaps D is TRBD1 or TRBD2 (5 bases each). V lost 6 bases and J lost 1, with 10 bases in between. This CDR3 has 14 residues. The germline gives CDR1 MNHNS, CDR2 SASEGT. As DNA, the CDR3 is TGTGCCAGCAGGCCGGGGCCTGCCAAAAACATTCAGTACTTC. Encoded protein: CASRPGPAKNIQYF.

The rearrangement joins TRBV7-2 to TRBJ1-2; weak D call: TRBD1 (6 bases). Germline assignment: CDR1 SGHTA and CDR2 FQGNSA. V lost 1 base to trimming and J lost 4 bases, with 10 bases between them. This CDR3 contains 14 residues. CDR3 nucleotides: TGTGCCAGCAGCTTAGAACAGGGTCGCTATGGCTACACCTTC. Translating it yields CASSLEQGRYGYTF.

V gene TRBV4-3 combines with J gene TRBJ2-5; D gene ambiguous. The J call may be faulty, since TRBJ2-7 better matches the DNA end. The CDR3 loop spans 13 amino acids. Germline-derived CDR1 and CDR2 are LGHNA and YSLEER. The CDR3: CASSQAEYYEQYF. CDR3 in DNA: TGCGCCAGCAGCCAGGCGGAATACTACGAGCAGTACTTC.